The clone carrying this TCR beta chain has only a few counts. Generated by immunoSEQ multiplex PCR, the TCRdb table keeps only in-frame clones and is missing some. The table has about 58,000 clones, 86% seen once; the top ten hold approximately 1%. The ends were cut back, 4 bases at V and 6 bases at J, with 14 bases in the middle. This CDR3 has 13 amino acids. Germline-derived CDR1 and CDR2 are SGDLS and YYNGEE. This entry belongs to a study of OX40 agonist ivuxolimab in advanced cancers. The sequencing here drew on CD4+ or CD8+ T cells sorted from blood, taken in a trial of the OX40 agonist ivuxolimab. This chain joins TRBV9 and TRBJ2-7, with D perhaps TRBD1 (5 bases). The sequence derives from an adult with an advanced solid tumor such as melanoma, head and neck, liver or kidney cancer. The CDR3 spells CASSPRTSGEQYF. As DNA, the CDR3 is TGTGCCAGCAGCCCCCGGACATCCGGCGAGCAGTACTTC.